Below are 10 T cell receptor beta chains sequenced from a single sample in a study of cytomegalovirus exposure and HLA in healthy donors. The PCR contained 60 Vbeta and 13 Jbeta primers. Profiling relied on immunoSEQ multiplex PCR, and the TCRdb table lists in-frame clones only, not all of them. The sample lists roughly 150,000 clones; roughly four fifths were seen once. Sequencing was carried out using PBMCs. The receptors come from a male donor in good health and CMV-seropositive.

The rearrangement uses TRBV19 and TRBJ1-4, with 8 bases lining up with TRBD1. The CDR3 spans 16 residues. The trim removed 3 bases at V and 2 bases at J, leaving 5 bases unmatched. CDR1 and CDR2 from the germline V gene are LNHDA and SQIVND (reference sequence). This chain's CDR3 is CASSMDGDRTNEKLFF. The DNA for the CDR3 is TGTGCCAGTAGTATGGATGGGGACAGGACTAATGAAAAACTGTTTTTT.

This chain joins TRBV6-5 and TRBJ1-6, with 8 nucleotides matching TRBD1. The CDR3 is 15 residues long. V trimming: 5 bases; J trimming: 7 bases; junction bases outside the gene matches: 7. Germline lookup yields CDR1 MNHEY and CDR2 SVGAGI. The CDR3 region has the DNA TGTGCCAGCAGTCCGTCGACAGGGGTCAATTCACCCCTCCACTTT. This gives the protein CASSPSTGVNSPLHF.

The genes are TRBV5-1 and TRBJ1-6; 9 nucleotides match TRBD1. The CDR3 contains 16 residues. Looked up from germline, CDR1 is SGHRS and CDR2 is YFSETQ. V was pared by 4 bases and J by 6 bases, with 8 bases of the junction left unmatched. This chain's CDR3 is CASSPDRGRANSPLHF. DNA of the CDR3: TGCGCCAGCAGCCCGGACAGGGGCCGTGCTAATTCACCCCTCCACTTT.

With regard to this clone: Other nucleotide sequences in the sample specify the same CDR3. V and J are TRBV27 and TRBJ1-1; possibly TRBD1 for D (5 bases). CDR1 and CDR2 from the germline V gene are MNHEY and SMNVEV (reference sequence). The V gene lost 6 bases and the J gene lost 1 base, with 9 bases spanning the gap. The CDR3 sequence is 13 residues long. The CDR3 loop reads CASSSDRNTEAFF. In nucleotides, the CDR3 is TGTGCCAGCAGCTCCGACAGGAACACTGAAGCTTTCTTT.

This sequence joins TRBV6-1 and TRBJ1-2; D is ambiguous. Trimming pared 4 bases from V and 5 bases from J, leaving 17 bases between. CDR1 and CDR2 (germline): MNHNS, SASEGT. The CDR3 runs 15 residues. The CDR3 DNA is TGTGCCAGCAGTGTAGAGGTTCGTTTCTGGTATGGCTACACCTTC. This codes for CASSVEVRFWYGYTF.

The chain has TRBV6-5 and TRBJ2-3; 15 nucleotides agree with TRBD2. This CDR3 region has 14 residues. The J segment lost 6 bases and the V segment lost 7 bases, leaving 2 bases of the junction unmatched. The germline V gene has CDR1 MNHEY and CDR2 SVGAGI. The CDR3 DNA sequence: TGTGCCAGCACTGGACTAGCGGGAGGGGATACGCAGTATTTT. The encoded protein is CASTGLAGGDTQYF.

The chain combines TRBV6-5 with TRBJ1-1; TRBD1 is a possible D gene (5 bases). With 0 bases removed from V and 5 bases from J, the gap between germline ends came to 13 bases. Germline CDR1 MNHEY, CDR2 SVGAGI. This CDR3 is 15 amino acids long. The CDR3 sequence is CASSYSISGGTEAFF. The CDR3, as DNA: TGTGCCAGCAGTTACTCGATATCGGGGGGGACTGAAGCTTTCTTT.

The chain employs TRBV6-5 and TRBJ1-5; possible D gene TRBD1, 6 bases. The germline CDR1 and CDR2 sequences are MNHEY and SVGAGI. The germline V and J ends were trimmed by 5 bases and 3 bases, with 11 bases remaining between them. This CDR3 contains 14 residues. The CDR3 reads CASSTTGTNQPQHF. The CDR3, as DNA: TGTGCCAGCAGTACGACAGGTACCAATCAGCCCCAGCATTTT.

This chain joins TRBV27 and TRBJ1-3, with 12 bases identical to TRBD1. Germline lookup yields CDR1 MNHEY and CDR2 SMNVEV (reference sequence). After removal of 11 bases from V and 0 bases from J, the junction contained 14 bases not matched to a gene. The CDR3 sequence is 18 residues long. This CDR3 reads CAGRTGQGAISSGNTIYF. CDR3 nucleotides: TGTGCCGGCCGAACGGGACAGGGGGCAATCAGCTCTGGAAACACCATATATTTT.

V is TRBV4-1 and J is TRBJ1-2; tentative D call: TRBD1 (5 bases). The CDR3 is 14 residues long. CDR1 is MGHRA and CDR2 is YSYEKL in the germline V gene. V shed 6 bases and J shed 3 bases, with 14 bases lying between them. This chain's CDR3 is CASRKIAGDYGYTF. The CDR3 nucleotides read TGCGCCAGCAGGAAGATCGCGGGGGACTATGGCTACACCTTC.